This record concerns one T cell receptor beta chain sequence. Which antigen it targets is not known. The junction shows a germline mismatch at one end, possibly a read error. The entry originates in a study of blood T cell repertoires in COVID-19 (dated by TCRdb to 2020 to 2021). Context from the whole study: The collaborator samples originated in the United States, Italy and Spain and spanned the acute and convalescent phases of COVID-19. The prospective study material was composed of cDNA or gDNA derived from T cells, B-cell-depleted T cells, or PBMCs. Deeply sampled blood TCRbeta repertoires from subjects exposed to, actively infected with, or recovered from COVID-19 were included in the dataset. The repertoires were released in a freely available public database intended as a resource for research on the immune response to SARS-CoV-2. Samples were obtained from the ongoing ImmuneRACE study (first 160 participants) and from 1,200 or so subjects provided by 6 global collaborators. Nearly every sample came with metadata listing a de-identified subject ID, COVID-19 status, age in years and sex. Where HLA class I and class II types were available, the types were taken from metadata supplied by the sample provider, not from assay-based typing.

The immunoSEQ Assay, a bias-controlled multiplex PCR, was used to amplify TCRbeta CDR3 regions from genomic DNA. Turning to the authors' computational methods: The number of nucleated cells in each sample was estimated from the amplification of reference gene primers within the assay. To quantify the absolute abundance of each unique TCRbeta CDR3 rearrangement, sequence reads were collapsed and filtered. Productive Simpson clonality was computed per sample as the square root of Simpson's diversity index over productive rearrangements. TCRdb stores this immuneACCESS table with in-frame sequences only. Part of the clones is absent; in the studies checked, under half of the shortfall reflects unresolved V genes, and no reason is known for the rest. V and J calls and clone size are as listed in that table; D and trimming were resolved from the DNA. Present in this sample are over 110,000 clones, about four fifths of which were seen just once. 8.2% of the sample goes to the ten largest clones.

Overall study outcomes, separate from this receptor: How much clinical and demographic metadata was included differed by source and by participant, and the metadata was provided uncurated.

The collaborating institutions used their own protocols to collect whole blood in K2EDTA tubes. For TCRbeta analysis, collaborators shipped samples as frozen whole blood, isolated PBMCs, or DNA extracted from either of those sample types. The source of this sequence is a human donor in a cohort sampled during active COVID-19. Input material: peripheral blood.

At the DNA level, the sequence is TGCGCCCGCAGCCCGGGGGGGAGGGGCGCGTCCGGGGAGCTGTTTTTT. The encoded protein is CARSPGGRGASGELFF. Recombination linked TRBV4-3 to TRBJ2-2; TRBD2 matches 8 bases in the middle. Based on the germline V gene, the CDR1 and CDR2 sequences are LGHNA and YSLEER. The CDR3 measures 16 amino acids from cysteine to phenylalanine. Of all the DNA, just the CDR3 is kept, 48 bases in frame from base 1.